This T cell receptor (beta chain) came from a study of T cell responses to AZD1222 COVID-19 vaccine (dated by TCRdb to the early 2020s). A note on the overall study: AZD1222 recipients given second doses at about 4 weeks or at about 12 weeks were pooled, since spike-specific TCR depth and breadth were not found to differ between the two schedules. A total of just over 230 trial participants underwent TCR sequencing, of whom 200 to 220 had received two doses of AZD1222 and about 26 had received two doses of the MenACWY control vaccine. Enrollment into the trials was organized by age into subgroups of 18-55, 56-69 and 70-plus years, and those subgroups contained 148, 28 and 57 TCR-sequenced participants, respectively.

Paper-wide results and their limitations: Conclusions about previously exposed vaccinees are limited, since just a handful of AZD1222 recipients were seropositive for SARS-CoV-2 at baseline. CD4 TCRs associated with the vaccine covered the entire spike protein, and the dominant responses were in regions 160-218 and 743-854. The 56-69-year group was small, and its depth increase did not reach significance, likely because of low power. Reportedly, close to half of the unique spike-specific TCRs recognized epitopes lying outside the regions that are mutated in the B.1.351 and B.1.1.7 variants. A significant rise in spike-specific TCR breadth and depth was observed after two AZD1222 doses relative to day 0 and relative to MenACWY recipients. Because no day 14 peak-response samples were available, repertoires were characterized only after the peak T cell response. Participants were mostly white British and included more females than males, and it was suggested by the authors that clonal diversity may have been underestimated.

As regards this clone: Its antigen remains unidentified. Base qualities are missing; no much larger clone stands one base away.

The time point label, read with the paper, signifies: baseline before first vaccination. Samples from vaccinated people were obtained from the UK trials COV001 and COV002, which included a single-blind randomized controlled phase 2/3 trial of AZD1222 (ChAdOx1 nCoV-19) in healthy adults. For TCRbeta chain sequencing, PBMC samples from trial participants were taken at day 0 and at day 28 after the second dose. The CDR3 goes from the cysteine to the phenylalanine over 14 residues. The entry retains the CDR3 DNA only, 42 bases that are in frame from base 1. V ends up 3 bases short and J 4 bases short, with an unmatched junction base count of 6. Via the germline V gene, CDR1 is SGHRS and CDR2 YFSETQ. The CDR3 regions of human TCRbeta chains were subjected to immunosequencing. The authors' analysis ran thus. Repertoire TCRs were checked for matches against a reference library of SARS-CoV-2-specific TCRs that had been generated using the MIRA antigen-specificity platform. Breadth was defined as the fraction of unique TCRs that were SARS-CoV-2-associated. Depth was defined as the fraction of total T cells that were SARS-CoV-2-associated. Using the MIRA data, every spike-specific TCR was mapped to the spike region that the TCR reacted to and assigned to either a CD4 or a CD8 class. Log10-transformed breadth and depth values were compared by one-way ANOVA with Sidak's multiple comparisons tests. The source is immuneACCESS, and TCRdb retained only in-frame sequences with V and J called. Part of the clones is not carried over; for the studies checked, unresolved V genes explain less than half of this, and the remainder is unexplained. V and J calls plus clone size are reproduced from that table; the DNA served to infer D and trimming. The sample includes about 120,000 clones, with over 80% observed a single time. Around 14% of the sample belongs to the ten largest clones.

This TCR was recovered from an adult in good health. The V and J genes are TRBV5-1 and TRBJ1-2; 7 bases in the middle match TRBD1. Specimen: peripheral blood, collected on day 0 of AZD1222 vaccination. The DNA sequence follows: TGCGCCAGCAGCTCGGACTCAGGGGGCTATGGCTACACCTTC. Translated, it reads CASSSDSGGYGYTF.